This TCR beta chain originates from a study of CD8+ T cells in alopecia areata. RNA extraction and reverse transcription yielded cDNA as sequencing template. Assay used: immunoSEQ multiplex PCR; TCRdb lists only in-frame clones, some missing. The table has about 210,000 clones, 40% to 55% seen once. The treatment here: oral pan-JAK inhibitor, 5-10 mg twice daily. This clone was seen only a few times. The sequence was collected from a human donor with alopecia areata. The material was CD4+ T cells sorted from blood, obtained at approximately week 36, from a patient treated with tofacitinib.

CDR3 nucleotides: TGTGCCAGCAGCTTTTCAGTACTCCAAGAGACCCAGTACTTC. Protein product: CASSFSVLQETQYF. The chain recombines TRBV7-9 with TRBJ2-5; D not certain. The CDR3 is 14 residues long. With 3 bases removed from V and 1 base from J, the gap between germline ends came to 9 bases. The germline CDR1 and CDR2 sequences are SEHNR and FQNEAQ (reference sequence).